This TCR beta chain originates from a study of T cells in Graves' hyperthyroidism and ophthalmopathy. Turning to this clonotype: The antigen is unknown.

Researchers amplified the TCR beta CDR3 regions from RNA transcripts. First-round RT-PCR targeting the TCR CDR3 was performed with the HTBI primer set. MiXCR was run by TCRdb on the multiplex PCR reads, yielding one entry per CDR3 protein. The data contain roughly 740,000 distinct CDR3 sequences, roughly 15% of them seen just once; the ten biggest clones take up under 10%. V was pared by 0 bases and J by 10 bases, with 16 bases between. This CDR3 comprises 15 residues. Germline assignment: CDR1 LGHNA and CDR2 YSLEER. Study results and limitations: In blood, most of the thyroid clonotypes expanded above 0.001 were also present.

Those with hyperthyroidism were 18 to 65 years old, newly diagnosed, and ill for under 2 months. Not enrolled were patients with uncontrolled infection, other autoimmune disease, pregnancy or lactation. This chain links TRBV4-3 with TRBJ2-4; D could derive from TRBD1 or TRBD2 (5 bases each). The source of this sequence is a man aged 18 to 35 with Graves' hyperthyroidism. Material: blood. CDR3 coding DNA: TGCGCCAGCAGCCAAGATCATGAGGGGCCTAAGATTCAGTACTTC. Amino acid sequence: CASSQDHEGPKIQYF.